This T cell receptor (beta chain) is drawn from a study of technical replicates of blood from a handful of donors. Germline CDR1 is LNHDA and CDR2 is SQIVND (reference sequence). V was cut by 2 bases and J by 4 bases, with 14 bases left in between. This CDR3 has 15 amino acids. The data were produced by immunoSEQ multiplex PCR, yet TCRdb's version contains in-frame clones alone and is incomplete. The repertoire holds about 57,000 clones, with approximately 86% as singletons. This chain joins TRBV19 and TRBJ1-2; perhaps TRBD1 as D (5 bases). The source is a human donor in good health. Some clones in this sample may be carry-over from other donors' samples. The material sequenced was PBMCs. CDR3 in amino acids: CASSIYGAQGYGYTF. The CDR3 region has the DNA TGTGCCAGTAGTATATATGGGGCGCAGGGCTATGGCTACACCTTC.